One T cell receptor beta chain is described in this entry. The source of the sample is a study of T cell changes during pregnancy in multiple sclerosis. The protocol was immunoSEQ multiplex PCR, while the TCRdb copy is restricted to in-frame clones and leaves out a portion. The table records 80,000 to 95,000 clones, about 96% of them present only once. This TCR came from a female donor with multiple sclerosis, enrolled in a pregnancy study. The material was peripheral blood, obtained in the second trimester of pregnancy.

The CDR3 sequence is CASSQGQRDFAEQYF. In DNA, the CDR3 is TGCGCCAGCAGCCAAGGTCAAAGGGACTTCGCCGAGCAGTACTTC. This sequence joins TRBV4-1 and TRBJ2-7, with D possibly TRBD2 on 6 matching bases. This CDR3 spans 15 amino acids. V gave up 1 base and J gave up 6 bases, with 16 bases separating them. Germline assignment: CDR1 MGHRA and CDR2 YSYEKL.